Listed below are T cell receptor beta chains from one sample, sequenced in a study of shared clonotypes between healthy human individuals. Profiling relied on immunoSEQ multiplex PCR, and the TCRdb table lists in-frame clones only, not all of them. The profile shows 450,000 to 500,000 clones, 65% to 80% of them singletons. Sequences were obtained from PBMCs. Source of these receptors: a middle-aged woman in good health. Some clones in this sample may be carry-over from other donors' samples. Both conserved end residues are part of each CDR3. The D gene is left open where the match is weak. Rows may omit the clone size; those that give it use once, few, many or a size class.

size: -
J: TRBJ2-1
V: TRBV14
length: 15
D: -
CDR3: CASTQASGWANEQFF
DNA: TGTGCCAGCACCCAAGCCAGCGGGTGGGCCAATGAGCAGTTCTTC

size: -
J: TRBJ1-5
V: TRBV28
length: 15
D: -
CDR3: CASSPRGGSPQPQHF
DNA: TGTGCCAGCAGTCCCCGCGGGGGGAGCCCTCAGCCCCAGCATTTT

size: -
J: TRBJ1-5
V: TRBV6-4
length: 20
D: TRBD1
CDR3: CASSVTCPRDRGGRYQPQHF
DNA: TGTGCCAGCAGTGTAACATGTCCTCGGGACAGGGGGGGTCGGTATCAGCCCCAGCATTTT

size: -
J: TRBJ2-1
V: TRBV29-1
length: 13
D: TRBD2
CDR3: CSDAGGGFNEQFF
DNA: TGCAGCGACGCCGGGGGGGGCTTCAATGAGCAGTTCTTC

size: -
J: TRBJ2-7
V: TRBV7-9
length: 12
D: -
CDR3: CASSRGDYEQYF
DNA: TGTGCCAGCAGCCGAGGCGATTACGAGCAGTACTTC

size: many
J: TRBJ2-1
V: TRBV15
length: 14
D: -
CDR3: CATSTRDSYNEQFF
DNA: TGTGCCACCAGCACCCGGGACTCCTACAATGAGCAGTTCTTC

size: -
J: TRBJ2-1
V: TRBV29-1
length: 14
D: TRBD2
CDR3: CSAGGGAQGDEQFF
DNA: TGCAGCGCCGGGGGGGGTGCCCAAGGCGATGAGCAGTTCTTC

size: once
J: TRBJ1-5
V: TRBV15
length: 14
D: -
CDR3: CATSSDFLSGPQHF
DNA: TGTGCCACCAGCAGCGACTTCCTATCAGGGCCCCAGCATTTT

size: -
J: TRBJ2-3
V: TRBV7-2
length: 14
D: TRBD2
CDR3: CASKVGGPTDTQYF
DNA: TGTGCCAGCAAGGTGGGAGGGCCCACAGATACGCAGTATTTT

size: -
J: TRBJ2-3
V: TRBV29-1
length: 16
D: TRBD2
CDR3: CSVEIWLGGLVDTQYF
DNA: TGCAGCGTTGAAATTTGGTTGGGGGGGTTGGTGGATACGCAGTATTTT

size: -
J: TRBJ1-2
V: TRBV29-1
length: 17
D: -
CDR3: CSVEGDPQLNTNYGYTF
DNA: TGCAGCGTTGAGGGGGATCCTCAACTAAATACTAACTATGGCTACACCTTC

size: -
J: TRBJ2-1
V: TRBV4-2
length: 15
D: TRBD1
CDR3: CASSQEDRAYNEQFF
DNA: TGTGCCAGCAGCCAGGAGGACAGGGCCTACAATGAGCAGTTCTTC

size: few
J: TRBJ1-2
V: TRBV7-2
length: 14
D: -
CDR3: CASSPRSDWDGYTF
DNA: TGTGCCAGCAGCCCCCGATCCGACTGGGATGGCTACACCTTC

size: -
J: TRBJ2-7
V: TRBV11-1
length: 15
D: -
CDR3: CASSQLAGLSYEQYF
DNA: TGTGCCAGCAGCCAACTGGCTGGGCTTTCCTACGAGCAGTACTTC

size: -
J: TRBJ2-1
V: TRBV2
length: 15
D: -
CDR3: CASSVIGSRSGEQFF
DNA: TGTGCCAGCAGTGTTATAGGGAGTCGGTCGGGTGAGCAGTTCTTC

size: -
J: TRBJ1-4
V: TRBV5-1
length: 14
D: -
CDR3: CASSFQGTNEKLFF
DNA: TGCGCCAGCAGCTTCCAGGGAACGAATGAAAAACTGTTTTTT

size: -
J: TRBJ2-7
V: TRBV25-1
length: 13
D: -
CDR3: CAIFRGREYEQYF
DNA: TGTGCCATCTTCAGGGGACGAGAGTACGAGCAGTACTTC

size: -
J: TRBJ1-4
V: TRBV11-2
length: 13
D: TRBD1
CDR3: CASSLGTGGKLFF
DNA: TGTGCCAGCAGCTTAGGTACAGGGGGAAAACTGTTTTTT

size: -
J: TRBJ2-7
V: TRBV6-5
length: 16
D: -
CDR3: CASSYSGASSSYEQYF
DNA: TGTGCCAGCAGTTACTCGGGAGCATCAAGCTCCTACGAGCAGTACTTC

size: few
J: TRBJ1-1
V: TRBV10-3
length: 13
D: -
CDR3: CAISRDPNTEAFF
DNA: TGTGCCATCAGCAGGGACCCGAACACTGAAGCTTTCTTT

size: few
J: TRBJ2-7
V: TRBV21-1
length: 14
D: -
CDR3: CASSTRGVSYEQYF
DNA: TGTGCCAGCAGCACACGGGGGGTTTCCTACGAGCAGTACTTC

size: -
J: TRBJ2-3
V: TRBV7-7
length: 15
D: TRBD2
CDR3: CASSLGLAGTDTQYF
DNA: TGTGCTAGCAGCTTAGGGCTAGCGGGCACAGATACGCAGTATTTT

size: once
J: TRBJ2-7
V: TRBV6-5
length: 16
D: -
CDR3: CASSYSRFPSSYEQYF
DNA: TGTGCCAGCAGTTACTCCAGGTTCCCTAGCTCCTACGAGCAGTACTTC

size: once
J: TRBJ2-1
V: TRBV5-1
length: 14
D: -
CDR3: CASSSTMTVGGLFF
DNA: TGCGCCAGCAGCTCCACCATGACAGTTGGCGGGCTGTTCTTC

size: -
J: TRBJ2-4
V: TRBV7-9
length: 14
D: TRBD2
CDR3: CASSLAGVKNIQYF
DNA: TGTGCCAGCAGCTTGGCGGGAGTAAAAAACATTCAGTACTTC

size: -
J: TRBJ2-1
V: TRBV4-3
length: 16
D: TRBD2
CDR3: CASSQGWTSGSNEQFF
DNA: TGCGCCAGCAGCCAAGGTTGGACTAGCGGGAGCAATGAGCAGTTCTTC

size: -
J: TRBJ2-1
V: TRBV28
length: 15
D: TRBD2
CDR3: CASSSILIGGVEQFF
DNA: TGTGCCAGCAGTTCTATACTCATCGGGGGGGTTGAGCAGTTCTTC

size: -
J: TRBJ1-6
V: TRBV27
length: 17
D: -
CDR3: CASSFDRTSSYNSPLHF
DNA: TGTGCCAGCAGTTTCGACAGGACAAGCTCCTATAATTCACCCCTCCACTTT

size: -
J: TRBJ2-2
V: TRBV2
length: 12
D: -
CDR3: CASSAYTGELFF
DNA: TGTGCCAGCAGTGCTTACACCGGGGAGCTGTTTTTT

size: -
J: TRBJ2-2
V: TRBV5-6
length: 13
D: -
CDR3: CASSLSLAGELFF
DNA: TGTGCCAGCAGCTTGTCGCTAGCCGGGGAGCTGTTTTTT

size: -
J: TRBJ1-5
V: TRBV15
length: 12
D: -
CDR3: CATSGHNQPQHF
DNA: TGTGCCACCAGCGGCCACAATCAGCCCCAGCATTTT

size: -
J: TRBJ2-1
V: TRBV4-2
length: 13
D: -
CDR3: CASSRASLYEQFF
DNA: TGTGCCAGCAGCCGAGCTAGTTTATATGAGCAGTTCTTC

size: -
J: TRBJ2-7
V: TRBV6-6
length: 13
D: -
CDR3: CASSFPGVNEQYF
DNA: TGTGCCAGCAGCTTCCCGGGGGTGAATGAGCAGTACTTC